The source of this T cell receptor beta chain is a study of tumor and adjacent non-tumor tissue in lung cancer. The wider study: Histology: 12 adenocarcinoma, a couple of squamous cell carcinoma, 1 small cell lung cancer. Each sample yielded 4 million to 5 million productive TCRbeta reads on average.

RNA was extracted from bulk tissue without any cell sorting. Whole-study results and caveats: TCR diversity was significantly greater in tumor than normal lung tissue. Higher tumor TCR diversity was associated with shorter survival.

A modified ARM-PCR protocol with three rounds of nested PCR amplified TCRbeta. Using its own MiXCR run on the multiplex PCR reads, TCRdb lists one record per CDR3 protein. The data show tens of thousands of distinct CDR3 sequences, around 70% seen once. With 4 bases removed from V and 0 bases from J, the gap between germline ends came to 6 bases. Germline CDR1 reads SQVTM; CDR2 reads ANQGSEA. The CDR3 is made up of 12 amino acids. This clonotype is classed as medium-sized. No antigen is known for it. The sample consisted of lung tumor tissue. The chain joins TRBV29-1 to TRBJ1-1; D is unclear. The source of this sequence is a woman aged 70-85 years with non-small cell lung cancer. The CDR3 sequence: CSVAPLNTEAFF. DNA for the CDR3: TGCAGCGTTGCCCCATTGAACACTGAAGCTTTCTTT.